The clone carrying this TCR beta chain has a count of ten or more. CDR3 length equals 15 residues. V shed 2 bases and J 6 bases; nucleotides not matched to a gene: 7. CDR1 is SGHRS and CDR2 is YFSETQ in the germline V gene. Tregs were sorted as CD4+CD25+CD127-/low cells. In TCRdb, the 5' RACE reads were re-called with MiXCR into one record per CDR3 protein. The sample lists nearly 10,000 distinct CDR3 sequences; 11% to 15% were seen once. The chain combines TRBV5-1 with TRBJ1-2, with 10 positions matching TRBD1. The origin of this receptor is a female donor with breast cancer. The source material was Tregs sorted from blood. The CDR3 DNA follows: TGCGCCAGCAGCTTCGAACACGGGACAGGGGATGGCTACACCTTC. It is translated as CASSFEHGTGDGYTF. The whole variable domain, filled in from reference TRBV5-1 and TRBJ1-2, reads KAGVTQTPRYLIKTRGQQVTLSCSPISGHRSVSWYQQTPGQGLQFLFEYFSETQRNKGNFPGRFSGRQFSNSRSEMNVSTLELGDSALYLCASSFEHGTGDGYTFGSGTRLTVV.